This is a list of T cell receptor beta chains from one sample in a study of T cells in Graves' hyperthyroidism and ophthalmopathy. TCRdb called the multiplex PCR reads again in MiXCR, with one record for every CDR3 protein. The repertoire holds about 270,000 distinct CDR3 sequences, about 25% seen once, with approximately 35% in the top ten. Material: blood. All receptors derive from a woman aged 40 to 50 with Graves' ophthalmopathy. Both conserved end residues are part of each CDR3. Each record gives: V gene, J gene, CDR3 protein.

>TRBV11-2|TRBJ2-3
CASSFGGLTDTQYF
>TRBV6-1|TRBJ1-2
CASSQGRYSNYGYTF
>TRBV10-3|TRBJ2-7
CAISPGTGVDEQYF
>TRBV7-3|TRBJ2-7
CASSVTERRPSYEQYF
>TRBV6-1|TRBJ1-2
CASSRQGLWGYTF
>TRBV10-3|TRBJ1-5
CAGGRAVNQPQHF
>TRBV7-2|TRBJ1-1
CASTGPSTEAFF
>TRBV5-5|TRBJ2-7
CASSSGLAVSYEQYF
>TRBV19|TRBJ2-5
CASSTDPYAETQYF
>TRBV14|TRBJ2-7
CASSQRQGPVDF
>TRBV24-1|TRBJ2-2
CATSWSSGSNTGELFF
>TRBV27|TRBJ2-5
CASRRTSGSYEYF
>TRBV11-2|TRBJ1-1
CASSLGPGEAFF
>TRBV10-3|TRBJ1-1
CASTLQGMNTEAFF
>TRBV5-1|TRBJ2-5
CASKVEGAGETQYF
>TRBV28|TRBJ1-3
CASSFGEGNTIYF
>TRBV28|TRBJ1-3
CASSNGPGAGNTIYF
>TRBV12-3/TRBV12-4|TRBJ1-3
CASSLADRGNTIYF
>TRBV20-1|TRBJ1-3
CSASGQGSGNTIYF
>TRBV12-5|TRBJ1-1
CASGLVIHQNTEAFF
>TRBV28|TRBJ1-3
CASTLMTGVPGNTIYF
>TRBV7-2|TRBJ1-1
CASSKGRGLGTEAFF
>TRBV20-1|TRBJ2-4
CSARAGSHLAKNIQYF
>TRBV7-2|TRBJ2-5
CASNFGGGETQYF
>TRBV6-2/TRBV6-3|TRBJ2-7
CASSYTAIEQYF
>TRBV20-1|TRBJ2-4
CSASIAKNIQYF
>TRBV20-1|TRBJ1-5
CSARDGKGQPQHF
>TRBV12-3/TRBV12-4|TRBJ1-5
CASSFTGGNQHF
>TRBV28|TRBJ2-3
CASSSPGQHTDTQYF
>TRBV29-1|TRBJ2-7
CSVEGEGSSYEQYF
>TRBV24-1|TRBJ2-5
CATSDWDRGRETQYF